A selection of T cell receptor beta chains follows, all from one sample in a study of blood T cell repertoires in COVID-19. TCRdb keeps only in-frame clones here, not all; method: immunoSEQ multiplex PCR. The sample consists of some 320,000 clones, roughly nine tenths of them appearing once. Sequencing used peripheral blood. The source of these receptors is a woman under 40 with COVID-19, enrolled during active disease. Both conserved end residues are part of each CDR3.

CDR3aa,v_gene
CASSGPFRGLDNEQFF,TRBV7-9
CASTLAAQGALGSNQPQHF,TRBV5-5
CASSEGGGQGQPLPQHF,TRBV2
CASSPGTSGVNTQYF,TRBV27
CASSLPRGRGEKLFF,TRBV3-1/TRBV3-2
CASRRDSGNTIYF,TRBV2
CASSSVPTERGETQYF,TRBV7-9
CASRQGEKLFF,TRBV12-3/TRBV12-4
CASSIKTLGGEQFF,TRBV19
CASSGQGAGGYTF,TRBV3-1/TRBV3-2
CASSPSDSNQPQHF,TRBV27
CASSPGTGGNEQFF,TRBV5-1
CASSFWGGAGNEQFF,TRBV7-9
CASSVGGSQSNQPQHF,TRBV9
CASSLGIPSERLSYEQYF,TRBV5-8
CASSLVGQGSDTQYF,TRBV5-8
CASSQRTGTYQPQHF,TRBV4-1
CASRQGREQFF,TRBV5-1
CASSFSGNGELFF,TRBV12-3/TRBV12-4
CASRSEGDEQFF,TRBV6-5